This T cell receptor beta chain was identified during a study of T cell responses to AZD1222 COVID-19 vaccine. Study-level results: Clonal diversity may have been underestimated, and the donors were mostly white British, with more females than males. Only five to seven AZD1222 recipients were seropositive at baseline. Among spike-specific TCRs, nearly half reportedly target unmutated variant regions. After the peak T cell response, and only then, were repertoires sampled.

CDR3 length: 16 residues. In germline, CDR1 is MDHEN, CDR2 SYDVKM. J gave up 5 bases and V 7 bases, and 12 bases lay outside the gene matches. The repertoire was sequenced with immunoSEQ multiplex PCR; TCRdb's copy has only in-frame clones and lacks some. The profile shows about 270,000 clones, approximately 94% of them singletons. Comments on this clone: Its antigen is undetermined.

The TCR was taken from an adult who received the AZD1222 COVID-19 vaccine. The gene calls are TRBV28 and TRBJ2-7, with 12 bases lining up with TRBD1. The material sequenced was peripheral blood, taken 28 days after the second AZD1222 dose. The CDR3 sequence is CASIPTLGQGANEQYF. In DNA, the CDR3 is TGTGCCAGCATTCCAACCTTGGGACAGGGGGCGAACGAGCAGTACTTC.